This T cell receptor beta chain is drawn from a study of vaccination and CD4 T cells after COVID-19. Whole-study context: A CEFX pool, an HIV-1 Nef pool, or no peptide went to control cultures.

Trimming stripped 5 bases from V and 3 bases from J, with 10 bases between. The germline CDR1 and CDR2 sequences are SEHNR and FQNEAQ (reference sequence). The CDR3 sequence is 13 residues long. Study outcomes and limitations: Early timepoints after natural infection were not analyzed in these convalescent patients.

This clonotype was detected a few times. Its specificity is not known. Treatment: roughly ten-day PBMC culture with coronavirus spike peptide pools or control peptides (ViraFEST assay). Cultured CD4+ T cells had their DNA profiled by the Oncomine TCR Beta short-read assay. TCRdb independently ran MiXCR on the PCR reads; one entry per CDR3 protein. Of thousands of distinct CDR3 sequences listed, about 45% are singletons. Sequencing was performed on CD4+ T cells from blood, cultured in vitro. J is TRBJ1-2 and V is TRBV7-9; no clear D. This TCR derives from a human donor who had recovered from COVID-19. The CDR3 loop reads CASSRMAYYGYTF. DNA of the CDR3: TGTGCCAGCAGCCGCATGGCTTACTATGGCTACACCTTC.